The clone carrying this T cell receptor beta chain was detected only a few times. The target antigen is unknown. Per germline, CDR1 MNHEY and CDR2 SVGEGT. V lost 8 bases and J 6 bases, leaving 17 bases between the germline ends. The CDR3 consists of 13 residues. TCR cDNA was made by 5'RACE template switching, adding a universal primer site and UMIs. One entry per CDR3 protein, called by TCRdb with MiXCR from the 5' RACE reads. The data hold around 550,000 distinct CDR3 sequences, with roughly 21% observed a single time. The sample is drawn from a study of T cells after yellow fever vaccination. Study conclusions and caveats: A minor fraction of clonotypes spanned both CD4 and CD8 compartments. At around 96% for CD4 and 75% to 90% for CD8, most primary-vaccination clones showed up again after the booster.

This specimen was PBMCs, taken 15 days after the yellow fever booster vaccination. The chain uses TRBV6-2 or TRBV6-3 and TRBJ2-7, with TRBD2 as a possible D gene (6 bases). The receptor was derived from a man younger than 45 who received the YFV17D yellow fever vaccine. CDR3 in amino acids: CASSVRGKSEQYF. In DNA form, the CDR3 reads TGTGCCAGCTCTGTTCGGGGGAAGAGCGAGCAGTACTTC.